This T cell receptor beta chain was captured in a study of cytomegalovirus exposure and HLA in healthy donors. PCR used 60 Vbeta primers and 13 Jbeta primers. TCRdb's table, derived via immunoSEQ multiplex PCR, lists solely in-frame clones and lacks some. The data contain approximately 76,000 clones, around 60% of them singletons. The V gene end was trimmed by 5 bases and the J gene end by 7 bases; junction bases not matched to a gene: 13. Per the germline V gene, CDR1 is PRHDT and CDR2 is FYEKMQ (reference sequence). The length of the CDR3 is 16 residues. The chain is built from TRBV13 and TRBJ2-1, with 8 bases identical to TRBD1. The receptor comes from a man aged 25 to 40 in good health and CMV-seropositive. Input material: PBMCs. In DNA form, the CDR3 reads TGTGCCAGCAGCGCTACAGGGGGAATGGATACGAATGAGCAGTTCTTC. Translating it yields CASSATGGMDTNEQFF.